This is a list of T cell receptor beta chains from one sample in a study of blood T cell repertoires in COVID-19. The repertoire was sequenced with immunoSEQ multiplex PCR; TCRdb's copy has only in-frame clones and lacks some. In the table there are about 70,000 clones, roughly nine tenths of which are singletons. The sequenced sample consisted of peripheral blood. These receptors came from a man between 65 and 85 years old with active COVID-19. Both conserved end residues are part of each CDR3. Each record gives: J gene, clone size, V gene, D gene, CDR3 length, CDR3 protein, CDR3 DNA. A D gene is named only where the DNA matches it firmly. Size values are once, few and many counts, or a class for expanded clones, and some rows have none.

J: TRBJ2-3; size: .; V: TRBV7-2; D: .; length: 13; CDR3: CASSGPGSYTQYF; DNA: TGTGCCAGCAGCGGACCGGGATCTTATACGCAGTATTTT
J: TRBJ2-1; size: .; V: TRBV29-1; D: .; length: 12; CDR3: CSVEGRRGEQFF; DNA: TGCAGCGTCGAGGGGCGGCGGGGTGAGCAGTTCTTC
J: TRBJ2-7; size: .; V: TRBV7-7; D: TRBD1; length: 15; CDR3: CASSPTGQGSYEQYF; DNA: TGTGCTAGCAGCCCGACGGGACAGGGCAGCTACGAGCAGTACTTC
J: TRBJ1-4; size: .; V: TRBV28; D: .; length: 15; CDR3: CASTPFLQGGEKLFF; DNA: TGTGCCAGCACCCCTTTTCTCCAGGGTGGGGAAAAACTGTTTTTT
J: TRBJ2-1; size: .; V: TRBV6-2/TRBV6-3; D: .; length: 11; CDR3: CASSQSGWQFF; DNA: TGTGCCAGCAGTCAATCAGGGTGGCAGTTCTTC
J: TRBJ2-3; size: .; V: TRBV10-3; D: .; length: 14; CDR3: CAISGQRGTDTQYF; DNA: TGTGCCATCAGCGGACAGCGAGGCACAGATACGCAGTATTTT
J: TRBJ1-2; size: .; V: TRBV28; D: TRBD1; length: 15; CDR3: CASSLPGTGGKRYTF; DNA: TGTGCCAGCAGTTTACCTGGGACAGGGGGCAAGCGCTACACCTTC
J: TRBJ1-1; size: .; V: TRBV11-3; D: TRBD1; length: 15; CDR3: CASSSGQGEGAEAFF; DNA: TGTGCCAGCAGCTCCGGACAGGGCGAAGGAGCTGAAGCTTTCTTT
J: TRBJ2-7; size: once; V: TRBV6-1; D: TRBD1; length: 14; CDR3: CASSDTGGKYEQYF; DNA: TGTGCCAGCAGTGATACAGGGGGCAAGTACGAGCAGTACTTC
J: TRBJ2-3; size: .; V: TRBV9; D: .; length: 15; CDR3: CASSTWRGSLDTQYF; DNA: TGTGCCAGCAGCACCTGGAGGGGTTCTTTAGATACGCAGTATTTT
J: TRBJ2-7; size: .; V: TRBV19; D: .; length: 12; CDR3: CASSIVGSEQYF; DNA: TGTGCCAGTAGTATCGTAGGGAGCGAGCAGTACTTC
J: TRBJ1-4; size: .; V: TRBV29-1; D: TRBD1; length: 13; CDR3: CSVGGTGEEKLFF; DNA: TGCAGCGTTGGTGGGACAGGGGAAGAAAAACTGTTTTTT
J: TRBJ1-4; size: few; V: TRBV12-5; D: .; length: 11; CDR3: CASGEGIRVHF; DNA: TGTGCTAGTGGGGAGGGCATTCGGGTCCATTTT
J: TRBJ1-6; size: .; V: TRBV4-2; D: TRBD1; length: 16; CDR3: CASSQDRGRPGSPLHF; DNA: TGTGCCAGCAGCCAAGACAGGGGGCGACCAGGTTCACCCCTCCACTTT
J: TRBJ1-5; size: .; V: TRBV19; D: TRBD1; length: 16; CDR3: CASTRGQGGGNQPQHF; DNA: TGTGCCAGTACCAGGGGACAGGGTGGGGGCAATCAGCCCCAGCATTTT
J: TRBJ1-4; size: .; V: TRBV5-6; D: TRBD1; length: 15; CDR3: CASSFVQGRDEKLFF; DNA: TGTGCCAGCAGCTTCGTACAGGGGCGGGATGAAAAACTGTTTTTT
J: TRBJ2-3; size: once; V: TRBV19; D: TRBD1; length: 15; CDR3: CASKTRDRRTDTQYF; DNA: TGTGCCAGTAAAACTCGGGACAGACGCACAGATACGCAGTATTTT
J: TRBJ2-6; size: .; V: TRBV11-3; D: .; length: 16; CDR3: CASSLAGVSGANVLTF; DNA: TGTGCCAGCAGCTTAGCGGGGGTCTCTGGGGCCAACGTCCTGACTTTC
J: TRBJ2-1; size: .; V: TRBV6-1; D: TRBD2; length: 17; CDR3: CASSEALGEGPGNEQFF; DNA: TGTGCCAGCAGTGAAGCTCTTGGGGAGGGCCCCGGCAATGAGCAGTTCTTC
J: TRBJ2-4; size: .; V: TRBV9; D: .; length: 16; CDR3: CASSTIPTLAKNIQYF; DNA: TGTGCCAGCAGCACCATTCCCACTCTAGCCAAAAACATTCAGTACTTC
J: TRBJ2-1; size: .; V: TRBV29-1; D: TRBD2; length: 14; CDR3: CSVVTSGTYNEQFF; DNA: TGCAGCGTGGTAACTAGCGGGACCTACAATGAGCAGTTCTTC
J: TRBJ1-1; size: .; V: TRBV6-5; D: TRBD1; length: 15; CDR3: CASSYSGQVNTEAFF; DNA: TGTGCCAGCAGTTACTCGGGACAGGTGAACACTGAAGCTTTCTTT
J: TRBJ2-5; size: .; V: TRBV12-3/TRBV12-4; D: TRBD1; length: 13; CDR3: CATGDRGQETQYF; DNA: TGTGCCACAGGGGACAGGGGGCAAGAGACCCAGTACTTC
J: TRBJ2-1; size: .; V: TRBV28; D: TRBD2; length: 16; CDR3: CASSLGAGGAYNEQFF; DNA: TGTGCCAGCAGTTTGGGAGCGGGAGGGGCCTACAATGAGCAGTTCTTC
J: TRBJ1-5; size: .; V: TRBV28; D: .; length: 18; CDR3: CASSTPGEQYGSNQPQHF; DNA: TGTGCCAGCAGCACCCCAGGGGAACAGTATGGGAGCAATCAGCCCCAGCATTTT
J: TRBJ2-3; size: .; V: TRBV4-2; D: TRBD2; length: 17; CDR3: CASSQDLSGAQTDTQYF; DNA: TGTGCCAGCAGCCAAGATCTTAGCGGGGCTCAAACAGATACGCAGTATTTT
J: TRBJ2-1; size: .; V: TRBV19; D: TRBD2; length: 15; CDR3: CASTPDGTSAYEQFF; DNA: TGTGCCAGTACCCCAGACGGGACTAGCGCCTATGAGCAGTTCTTC
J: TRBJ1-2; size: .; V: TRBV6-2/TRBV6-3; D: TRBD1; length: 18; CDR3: CASSPPRTGGPSNYGYTF; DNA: TGTGCCAGCAGTCCACCTCGGACAGGAGGTCCATCTAACTATGGCTACACCTTC
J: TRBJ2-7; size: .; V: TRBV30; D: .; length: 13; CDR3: CAWCRGGGYEQYF; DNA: TGTGCCTGGTGCCGAGGGGGGGGCTACGAGCAGTACTTC
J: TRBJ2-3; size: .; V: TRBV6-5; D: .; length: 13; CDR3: CASRPSGADTQYF; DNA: TGTGCCAGCAGGCCCTCGGGGGCAGATACGCAGTATTTT
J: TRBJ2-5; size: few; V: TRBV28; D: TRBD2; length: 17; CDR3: CASSLSGLAGVGETQYF; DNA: TGTGCCAGCAGTTTATCGGGACTAGCGGGAGTTGGGGAGACCCAGTACTTC
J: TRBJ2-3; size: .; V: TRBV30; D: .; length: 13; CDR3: CAGAGPSTDTQYF; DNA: TGTGCCGGGGCTGGACCTAGCACAGATACACAGTATTTT
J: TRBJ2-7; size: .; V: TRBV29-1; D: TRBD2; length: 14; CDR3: CSVLPWGGRVEQYF; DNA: TGCAGCGTACTCCCCTGGGGCGGGAGGGTCGAGCAGTACTTC
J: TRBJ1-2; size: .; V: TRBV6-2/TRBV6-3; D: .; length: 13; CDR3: CASSRAAAGGYTF; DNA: TGTGCCAGCAGCCGGGCAGCGGCGGGAGGCTACACCTTC
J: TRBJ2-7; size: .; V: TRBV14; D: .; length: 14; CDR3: CASSRRGYSYEQYF; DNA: TGTGCCAGCAGCAGGAGGGGATACTCCTACGAGCAGTACTTC
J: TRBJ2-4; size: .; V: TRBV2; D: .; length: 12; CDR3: CASSEGRGIQYF; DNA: TGTGCCAGCAGTGAAGGGCGGGGCATTCAGTACTTC
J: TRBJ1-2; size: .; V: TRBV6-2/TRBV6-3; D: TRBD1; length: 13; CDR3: CASSGDSSYGYTF; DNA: TGTGCCAGCAGTGGGGACAGTTCCTATGGCTACACCTTC
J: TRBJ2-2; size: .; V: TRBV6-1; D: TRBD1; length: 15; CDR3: CASSEGDRVTGELFF; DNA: TGTGCCAGCAGTGAAGGGGACAGGGTTACCGGGGAGCTGTTTTTT
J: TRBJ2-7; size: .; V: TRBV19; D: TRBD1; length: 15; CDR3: CASSTEGQTPYEQYF; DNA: TGTGCCAGTAGTACCGAGGGACAGACCCCCTACGAGCAGTACTTC
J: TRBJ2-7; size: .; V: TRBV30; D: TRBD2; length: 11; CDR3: CAWSAGGGKYF; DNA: TGTGCCTGGAGTGCCGGGGGGGGGAAGTACTTC
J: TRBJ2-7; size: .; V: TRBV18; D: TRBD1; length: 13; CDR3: CASSTGTGTEQYF; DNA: TGTGCCAGCTCAACCGGGACAGGGACCGAGCAGTACTTC
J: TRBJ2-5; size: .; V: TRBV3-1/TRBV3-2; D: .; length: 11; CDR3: CASSSEETQYF; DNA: TGTGCCAGCAGCTCCGAAGAGACCCAGTACTTC
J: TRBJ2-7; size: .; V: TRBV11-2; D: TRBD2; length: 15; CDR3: CASSPQRGVSYEQYF; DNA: TGTGCCAGCAGCCCCCAGCGGGGCGTCTCCTACGAGCAGTACTTC
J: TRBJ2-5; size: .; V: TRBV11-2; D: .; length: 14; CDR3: CASSFGTRGETQYF; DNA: TGTGCCAGCAGCTTCGGCACCCGAGGGGAGACCCAGTACTTC
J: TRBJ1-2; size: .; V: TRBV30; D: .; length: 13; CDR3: CAWSPAVNYGYTF; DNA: TGTGCCTGGAGCCCCGCGGTTAACTATGGCTACACCTTC
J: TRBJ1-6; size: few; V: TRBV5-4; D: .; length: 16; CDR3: CASSPRGGPYNSPLHF; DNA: TGTGCCAGCAGCCCAAGAGGGGGACCCTATAATTCACCCCTCCACTTT
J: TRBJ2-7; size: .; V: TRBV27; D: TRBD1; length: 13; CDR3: CASRGQGAGGQYF; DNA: TGTGCCAGCAGGGGGCAGGGGGCGGGCGGGCAGTACTTC
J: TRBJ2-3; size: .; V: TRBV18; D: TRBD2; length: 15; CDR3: CASSPTSGNPDTQYF; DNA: TGTGCCAGCTCACCTACTAGCGGGAACCCAGATACGCAGTATTTT
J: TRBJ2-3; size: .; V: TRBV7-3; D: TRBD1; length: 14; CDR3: CASSWDRGTDTQYF; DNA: TGTGCCAGCAGCTGGGACAGGGGCACAGATACGCAGTATTTT
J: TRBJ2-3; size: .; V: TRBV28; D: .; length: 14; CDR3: CASSGRGGTDTQYF; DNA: TGTGCCAGCAGTGGCAGGGGAGGCACAGATACGCAGTATTTT
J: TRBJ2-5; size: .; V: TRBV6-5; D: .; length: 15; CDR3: CASSYLGDNQETQYF; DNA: TGTGCCAGCAGTTACTTAGGGGACAATCAAGAGACCCAGTACTTC
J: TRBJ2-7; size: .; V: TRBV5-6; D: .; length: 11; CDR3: CASSSFYEQYF; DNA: TGTGCCAGCAGCAGCTTCTACGAGCAGTACTTC
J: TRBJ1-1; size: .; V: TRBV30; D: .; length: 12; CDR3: CAWKDRNTEAFF; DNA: TGTGCCTGGAAGGACAGGAACACTGAAGCTTTCTTT
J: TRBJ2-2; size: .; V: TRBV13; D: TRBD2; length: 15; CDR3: CASSRTGGGTGELFF; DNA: TGTGCCAGCAGCCGGACGGGAGGGGGCACCGGGGAGCTGTTTTTT
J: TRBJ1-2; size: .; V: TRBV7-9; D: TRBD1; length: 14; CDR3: CASSLEGTAYGYTF; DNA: TGTGCCAGCAGCTTAGAGGGGACAGCCTATGGCTACACCTTC
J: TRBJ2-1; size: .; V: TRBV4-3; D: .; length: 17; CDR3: CASSQDSRGSSYNEQFF; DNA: TGCGCCAGCAGCCAAGATAGTAGAGGGAGCTCCTACAATGAGCAGTTCTTC
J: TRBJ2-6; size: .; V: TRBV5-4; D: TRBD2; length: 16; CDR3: CASSPGTSGSFNVLTF; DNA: TGTGCCAGCAGCCCCGGGACTAGCGGGTCCTTCAACGTCCTGACTTTC